A selection of T cell receptor beta chains follows, all from one sample in a study of blood T cell repertoires in COVID-19. Clones were read by immunoSEQ multiplex PCR, and TCRdb kept only the in-frame ones, dropping some. The data show 40,000 to 65,000 clones, just over 85% seen once. What was sequenced was peripheral blood. These receptors all come from a man in his sixties or seventies with active COVID-19. Both conserved end residues are trimmed from each CDR3.

CDR3 protein	V gene	J gene	CDR3 length
ASSYSGSFGEPQH	TRBV6-5	TRBJ1-5	13
ASSYSISGREKLF	TRBV6-5	TRBJ1-4	13
ASSPLKRSNRRDEQY	TRBV7-9	TRBJ2-7	15
ASNEGGTDTQY	TRBV7-8	TRBJ2-3	11
AWNGGATDTQY	TRBV30	TRBJ2-3	11
ASSPLKTVMNTEAF	TRBV27	TRBJ1-1	14
ASKWPGPGYGYT	TRBV6-6	TRBJ1-2	12
ATSRGLGGDYGYT	TRBV15	TRBJ1-2	13
ASSPPDRTGELF	TRBV18	TRBJ2-2	12
ASSVRGTGVSYEQY	TRBV5-5	TRBJ2-7	14
ASSDDRRGDGYT	TRBV6-2/TRBV6-3	TRBJ1-2	12
ASSYPGTGDEAF	TRBV6-6	TRBJ1-1	12
ASSNGQGVVGQPQH	TRBV6-2/TRBV6-3	TRBJ1-5	14
ASSWPSGYNEQF	TRBV6-2/TRBV6-3	TRBJ2-1	12